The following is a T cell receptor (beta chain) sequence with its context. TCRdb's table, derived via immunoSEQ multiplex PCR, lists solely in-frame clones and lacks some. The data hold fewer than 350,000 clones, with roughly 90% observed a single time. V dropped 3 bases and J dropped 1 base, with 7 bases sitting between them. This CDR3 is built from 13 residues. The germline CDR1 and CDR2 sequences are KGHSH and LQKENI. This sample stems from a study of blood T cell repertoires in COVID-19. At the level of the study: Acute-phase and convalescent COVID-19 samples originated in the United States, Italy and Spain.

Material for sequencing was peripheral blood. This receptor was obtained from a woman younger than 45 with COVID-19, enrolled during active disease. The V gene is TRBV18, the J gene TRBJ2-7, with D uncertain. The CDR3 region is CASSPGWSYEQYF. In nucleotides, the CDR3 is TGTGCCAGCTCACCCGGGTGGTCCTACGAGCAGTACTTC. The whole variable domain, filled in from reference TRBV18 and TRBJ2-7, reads NAGVMQNPRHLVRRRGQEARLRCSPMKGHSHVYWYRQLPEEGLKFMVYLQKENIIDESGMPKERFSAEFPKEGPSILRIQQVVRGDSAAYFCASSPGWSYEQYFGPGTRLTVT.